What follows are 27 T cell receptor beta chains derived from one specimen sequenced in a study of blood T cells in healthy people across ages. A second PCR, run for roughly 6 to 11 cycles, used a sample-barcoded 5' primer plus a J-beta primer mix. From the 5' RACE reads, TCRdb called clonotypes with MiXCR, one entry per CDR3 protein. The sample shows fewer than 750,000 distinct CDR3 sequences, roughly 48% of them seen only once. What was sequenced was blood. The receptor source for this set is a man older than 75 in good health.

Only a few counts were recorded for this clonotype. The V and J genes are TRBV2 and TRBJ2-7; a weak D match, TRBD1 (5 bases). Germline V gives CDR1 SNHLY, CDR2 FYNNEI. This CDR3 spans 13 amino acids. V shed 8 bases and J shed 0 bases, with 11 bases lying between them. The CDR3 DNA reads TGTGCCAGCCTGGACACGAGCTCCTACGAGCAGTACTTC. This codes for CASLDTSSYEQYF.

In this sample, this clonotype turned up many times. The V call is TRBV3-1, the J call TRBJ1-2; D is ambiguous. V was cut by 1 base and J by 8 bases, with 5 bases left in between. In germline, CDR1 is LGHDT, CDR2 YNNKEL (reference sequence). CDR3 length: 11 residues. The CDR3 loop is CASSQGLGYTF. The CDR3 nucleotides are TGTGCCAGCAGCCAAGGATTAGGCTACACCTTC.

The chain is built from TRBV20-1 and TRBJ2-3, with a tentative D call TRBD2 (7 bases). Germline V lookup: CDR1 DFQATT, CDR2 SNEGSKA (reference sequence). This CDR3 comprises 14 residues. V lost 5 bases and J 2 bases, leaving 14 bases between the germline ends. CDR3 loop: CSAGRGSPTDTQYF. CDR3 sequence (DNA): TGCAGTGCTGGGAGGGGGTCCCCCACAGATACGCAGTATTTT.

As concerns this clonotype: Germline and junction disagree at one end, which may indicate a read error. V and J are TRBV5-4 and TRBJ2-1, with TRBD1 matching over 9 bases. This CDR3 comprises 15 residues. The germline CDR1 and CDR2 sequences are SGHNT and YYREEE (reference sequence). The CDR3 sequence: CASSSGTGNYNGQFF. CDR3 nucleotide sequence: TGTGCCAGCAGCTCCGGGACAGGGAATTACAATGGGCAGTTCTTC.

The rearrangement joins TRBV7-3 to TRBJ2-2, with D tentatively TRBD2 (5 bases). The germline V gene encodes CDR1 SGHTA and CDR2 FQGTGA. The CDR3 covers 15 residues. Trimming shortened V by 3 bases and J by 6 bases, and 14 bases separated the two germline ends. The DNA for the CDR3 is TGTGCCAGCAGCTTTGTAGCCGGAGGTTCCGGGGAGCTGTTTTTT. This gives the protein CASSFVAGGSGELFF.

This clonotype was counted between two and nine times. This chain joins TRBV29-1 and TRBJ2-7; D remains unclear. Per germline, CDR1 SQVTM and CDR2 ANQGSEA. Trimming removed 7 bases at V and 1 base at J, with 14 bases between. The CDR3 spans 13 residues. The CDR3 sequence: CSAGEASSYEQYF. CDR3 nucleotide sequence: TGCAGCGCCGGAGAGGCATCATCCTACGAGCAGTACTTC.

The CDR3 region has the DNA TGTGCCAGCAGTTCAGTACCAGATACGCAGTATTTT. Amino acid sequence: CASSSVPDTQYF. This chain uses TRBV12-3 or TRBV12-4 with TRBJ2-3; D is unresolved. Deletions cut 4 bases from V and 4 bases from J, with 6 bases between. The CDR3 length is 12 residues.

The sample holds a few counts of this clonotype. The chain uses TRBV6-5 and TRBJ2-3; D gene unclear. The CDR3 extends over 13 amino acids. V was cut by 7 bases and J by 2 bases, with 10 bases left in between. Germline values: CDR1 MNHEY, CDR2 SVGAGI. The CDR3, as DNA: TGTGCCAGCACCACACTCCACACAGATACGCAGTATTTT. It specifies CASTTLHTDTQYF.

The chain links TRBV24-1 to TRBJ2-2; D uncertain. V shed 7 bases and J shed 1 base, with 6 bases lying between them. Germline CDR1 reads KGHDR; CDR2 reads SFDVKD. The CDR3 sequence is 13 residues long. The CDR3 coding sequence is TGTGCCACCAGCGACTGGAACACCGGGGAGCTGTTTTTT. Translated, it gives CATSDWNTGELFF.

The J gene is TRBJ2-1, the V gene TRBV5-1; D not resolved. CDR3 length equals 12 residues. The V end was cut by 1 base, the J end by 6 bases, with 5 bases between. Germline assignment: CDR1 SGHRS and CDR2 YFSETQ. Here the CDR3 reads CASSLRANEQFF. CDR3 nucleotides: TGCGCCAGCAGCTTGAGGGCCAATGAGCAGTTCTTC.

This clonotype was observed a handful of times. The gene calls are TRBV7-9 and TRBJ2-1; D may be TRBD1 (6 bases). CDR1 is SEHNR, CDR2 FQNEAQ, per germline (reference sequence). This CDR3 has 15 residues. Trimming removed 1 base at V and 7 bases at J, with 14 bases between. The CDR3 loop is CASSLGGPPANEQFF. The CDR3 DNA sequence: TGTGCCAGCAGCTTAGGGGGGCCCCCTGCTAATGAGCAGTTCTTC.

This clonotype was detected once. This chain joins TRBV18 and TRBJ1-1, with D unclear. CDR3 length equals 15 residues. Trimming stripped 2 bases from V and 1 base from J, with 11 bases between. Germline V gene data show CDR1 as KGHSH and CDR2 as LQKENI. DNA for the CDR3: TGTGCCAGCTCACCAGAACTCTACAGGAACACTGAAGCTTTCTTT. The encoded protein is CASSPELYRNTEAFF.

The chain recombines TRBV28 with TRBJ2-1, with D possibly being TRBD1 or TRBD2 (5 bases each). The V gene's germline CDR1 is MDHEN and CDR2 SYDVKM. CDR3 length: 16 residues. V was shortened by 5 bases and J by 4 bases, with 18 bases between the two germline ends. CDR3 region: CASSPRGRDPYNEQFF. CDR3 in DNA: TGTGCCAGCAGTCCCCGAGGTAGGGACCCTTACAATGAGCAGTTCTTC.

This clonotype showed up many times. The V gene is TRBV28, the J gene TRBJ2-1; TRBD2 aligns across 7 bases. There are 15 residues in the CDR3. The junction had 5 bases not matched to a gene; V was cut back by 3 bases and J by 3 bases. The germline CDR1 and CDR2 sequences are MDHEN and SYDVKM. CDR3 coding DNA: TGTGCCAGCAGTTTCTCTAGCGGATACTACAATGAGCAGTTCTTC. The encoded protein is CASSFSSGYYNEQFF.

The J gene is TRBJ1-5, the V gene TRBV20-1; no definite D call. The V gene's germline CDR1 is DFQATT and CDR2 SNEGSKA (reference sequence). The CDR3 loop spans 16 amino acids. V dropped 0 bases and J dropped 2 bases, with 14 bases sitting between them. The CDR3 loop reads CSARDWAEGGNQPQHF. CDR3 DNA sequence: TGCAGTGCTAGAGATTGGGCAGAGGGCGGCAATCAGCCCCAGCATTTT.

The gene calls are TRBV2 and TRBJ2-7; 12 bases match TRBD2. The CDR3 spans 13 residues. Germline lookup yields CDR1 SNHLY and CDR2 FYNNEI. Trimming took 6 bases from V and 7 from J; bases not matched to a gene: 4. The CDR3 reads CASRLAGGIEQYF. The CDR3 coding sequence is TGTGCCAGCAGACTAGCGGGGGGAATTGAGCAGTACTTC.

In regard to this clonotype: An end of the junction does not agree with germline; a read error may underlie this. The V call is TRBV6-5, the J call TRBJ2-6; D unresolved. The CDR3 sequence is 15 residues long. The germline CDR1 and CDR2 sequences are MNHEY and SVGAGI. CDR3 in amino acids: CVSSYSSSEANVLTF. CDR3 coding DNA: TGTGTCAGCAGTTACTCGAGCTCTGAGGCCAACGTCCTGACTTTC.

V and J are TRBV15 and TRBJ2-6, with D uncertain. V lost 0 bases and J 4 bases, leaving 7 bases between the germline ends. The CDR3 is made up of 15 amino acids. Germline V gene sequence: CDR1 LNHNV, CDR2 YYDKDF (reference sequence). The CDR3 DNA reads as TGTGCCACCAGCAGAGAACTATCCGGGGCCAACGTCCTGACTTTC. Its translation: CATSRELSGANVLTF.

In its sample, this clonotype was seen many times. V and J are TRBV6-6 and TRBJ2-5; 9 nucleotides agree with TRBD2. The germline V gene has CDR1 MNHNY and CDR2 SVGAGI (reference sequence). After removal of 2 bases from V and 0 bases from J, the junction contained 4 bases not matched to a gene. The CDR3 is made up of 16 amino acids. The CDR3 is CASSYVTSGYQETQYF. As DNA, the CDR3 is TGTGCCAGCAGTTACGTTACTAGCGGGTACCAAGAGACCCAGTACTTC.

The table lists this clonotype with many counts. The chain joins TRBV27 to TRBJ2-5, with 8 bases that match TRBD2. Trimming took 6 bases from V and 11 from J; bases not matched to a gene: 11. The CDR3 has 13 residues. The germline V gene encodes CDR1 MNHEY and CDR2 SMNVEV (reference sequence). CDR3 in amino acids: CASSSTSAGEQYF. The CDR3 nucleotides read TGTGCCAGCAGCTCGACTAGCGCTGGAGAGCAGTACTTC.

This chain joins TRBV6-5 and TRBJ1-1; 8 nucleotides align to TRBD1. This CDR3 spans 12 amino acids. The ends lost 5 bases at V and 10 bases at J; junction bases unmatched: 6. Germline CDR1 reads MNHEY; CDR2 reads SVGAGI. In nucleotides, the CDR3 is TGTGCCAGCAGTCAGGGGGCGAAGGGAGCTTTCTTT. Translated, it gives CASSQGAKGAFF.

There are many counts of this clonotype. This rearrangement joins TRBV6-6 to TRBJ1-1, with D unresolved. Germline V lookup: CDR1 MNHNY, CDR2 SVGAGI (reference sequence). V shed 2 bases and J shed 5 bases, with 9 bases lying between them. The CDR3 runs to 13 residues. CDR3 protein: CASSYNPGTEAFF. In nucleotides, the CDR3 is TGTGCCAGCAGTTACAACCCTGGGACTGAAGCTTTCTTT.

A few counts support this clonotype. The chain carries TRBV10-3 and TRBJ2-1; 7 nucleotides line up with TRBD2. Looked up from germline, CDR1 is ENHRY and CDR2 is SYGVKD. Trimming removed 2 bases from V and 5 bases from J; junction bases left unmatched: 6. The CDR3 runs to 15 residues. DNA for the CDR3: TGTGCCATCAGTGAGCAGGGACGGGGGGACAATGAGCAGTTCTTC. Its protein is CAISEQGRGDNEQFF.

As DNA, the CDR3 is TGTGCCAGCAGCCCCCAGGTGGGGCCCAGCCAAGAGACCCAGTACTTC. It encodes CASSPQVGPSQETQYF. The V call is TRBV7-2, the J call TRBJ2-5; D is perhaps TRBD1 (5 bases). Germline CDR1 and CDR2: SGHTA and FQGNSA. This CDR3 spans 16 amino acids. Trimming took 5 bases from V and 1 from J, leaving 17 bases between them.

About this clonotype itself: A clone one base away is much larger, so this may be a read error. V and J are TRBV6-5 and TRBJ2-5, with a possible D match to TRBD2 (6 bases). Gene TRBJ2-7 matches the end of the DNA better, so the J call may be wrong. CDR3 length equals 14 residues. CDR1 is MNHEY and CDR2 is SVGAGI in the germline V gene. CDR3 sequence reads: CASSTSRFSDEQYF. The CDR3, as DNA: TGTGCCAGCAGTACTAGCCGTTTCAGTGACGAGCAGTACTTC.

CDR3 in DNA: TGTGCCAGCAGTTTCGGGACAGCCCATGGCTACACCTTC. Protein: CASSFGTAHGYTF. The chain links TRBV12-3 or TRBV12-4 to TRBJ1-2; 7 bases map to TRBD1. This CDR3 contains 13 residues. V trimming: 3 bases; J trimming: 6 bases; junction bases outside the gene matches: 4.

The CDR3 reads CAISGLGQREQFF. CDR3 in DNA: TGTGCCATCAGTGGATTAGGGCAGAGGGAGCAGTTCTTC. This chain links TRBV10-3 with TRBJ2-1; D gene ambiguous. The CDR3 contains 13 residues. V dropped 4 bases and J dropped 10 bases, with 14 bases sitting between them. From germline, CDR1 is ENHRY and CDR2 SYGVKD.